This passage covers 2 T cell receptor beta chains from one sample sequenced in a study of T-cell memory formation after mild COVID-19. Each CDR3 protein is one row after TCRdb ran MiXCR on the 5' RACE reads. The sample lists tens of thousands of distinct CDR3 sequences; 6% to 7% were seen once. Sequenced sample: PBMCs or a T cell subset sorted from them (not recorded which). The origin of the receptors is an adult who had mild COVID-19 (a few samples of this study predate the infection). Cell type and time point are not known.

This clonotype was seen at least ten times. In nucleotides, the CDR3 is TGTGCCAGCAGCTGGAGGTCTGGGGCCAACGTCCTGACTTTC. As protein: CASSWRSGANVLTF. The chain carries TRBV28 and TRBJ2-6; possible D gene TRBD2, 5 bases. The germline CDR1 and CDR2 sequences are MDHEN and SYDVKM. This CDR3 is 14 amino acids long. V lost 6 bases and J lost 1, with 7 bases in between.

This clonotype was seen at least ten times. The V call is TRBV7-2, the J call TRBJ2-7; possibly TRBD1 or TRBD2 for D (5 bases each). This CDR3 has 16 residues. Trimming took 5 bases from V and 5 from J, leaving 22 bases between them. Germline-derived CDR1 and CDR2 are SGHTA and FQGNSA. CDR3: CASSPEGSSGLHEQYF. The CDR3, as DNA: TGTGCCAGCAGCCCCGAGGGTAGCTCAGGGTTACACGAGCAGTACTTC. The whole variable domain, filled in from reference TRBV7-2 and TRBJ2-7, reads GAGVSQSPSNKVTEKGKDVELRCDPISGHTALYWYRQSLGQGLEFLIYFQGNSAPDKSGLPSDRFSAERTGGSVSTLTIQRTQQEDSAVYLCASSPEGSSGLHEQYFGPGTRLTVT.